This TCR beta chain was recovered during a study of T cells in localized non-small cell lung cancer. Study-wide points: Longer overall survival associated with higher blood T cell density; shorter survival with higher adjacent-lung clonality. As only one tumor region underwent sequencing, heterogeneity remains possible. Uninvolved adjacent lung had higher T cell clonality than tumor and all other tissues. Turning up in adjacent lung were a median approximately 57 of the top 100 tumor clones.

V was cut by 6 bases and J by 6 bases, with 12 bases left in between. The CDR3 spans 13 residues. Germline CDR1 reads SGDLS; CDR2 reads YYNGEE. Comment on this clone: Its antigen is undetermined.

Some clones are missing from TCRdb's copy, which holds only in-frame ones; the method was immunoSEQ multiplex PCR. The sample contains fewer than 30,000 clones, around 90% of which appear only once. The TCR originated in a woman between 35 and 75 years old with stage I lung adenocarcinoma. Sequencing was performed on peripheral blood, taken before any cancer treatment. V and J are TRBV9 and TRBJ1-4; D gene uncertain. CDR3 loop: CASTPLEDEKLFF. CDR3 DNA: TGTGCCAGCACGCCTCTCGAGGATGAAAAACTGTTTTTT.